One sample yielded the 9 T cell receptor beta chains listed below, sequenced in a study of T cells after yellow fever vaccination. TCRdb reprocessed the 5' RACE reads with MiXCR, giving one entry per CDR3 protein. The sample consists of 300,000 or so distinct CDR3 sequences, 8.7% of them appearing once. The source was CD4+ T cells sorted from PBMCs, collected 5 days after the yellow fever booster vaccination. Source of these receptors: a man in his late teens or twenties who received the YFV17D yellow fever vaccine.

The gene calls are TRBV2 and TRBJ1-2, with TRBD1 identical over 11 bases. CDR1 is SNHLY, CDR2 FYNNEI, per germline. After removal of 7 bases from V and 8 bases from J, the junction contained 15 bases not matched to a gene. The CDR3 contains 16 residues. CDR3 in amino acids: CASISRPGQGVRGYTF. The CDR3 bases are TGTGCCAGCATCTCCCGCCCGGGACAGGGGGTTAGAGGCTACACCTTC. Full variable domain (missing parts from reference TRBV2 and TRBJ1-2): EPEVTQTPSHQVTQMGQEVILRCVPISNHLYFYWYRQILGQKVEFLVSFYNNEISEKSEIFDDQFSVERPDGSNFTLKIRSTKLEDSAMYFCASISRPGQGVRGYTFGSGTRLTVV.

CDR3: CASSVEAGWTPEAFF. CDR3 nucleotides: TGTGCCAGCAGCGTAGAGGCAGGGTGGACGCCTGAAGCTTTCTTT. The chain combines TRBV9 with TRBJ1-1; the D gene is possibly TRBD1 (5 bases). The V gene lost 0 bases and the J gene lost 6 bases, with 15 bases spanning the gap. The CDR3 sequence is 15 residues long. The germline V gene encodes CDR1 SGDLS and CDR2 YYNGEE.

This clonotype was seen a few times. V and J are TRBV7-3 and TRBJ2-5; no firm D call. Between the trimmed V and J ends, which lost 4 bases and 1 base, there was a span of 10 bases. CDR3 size: 14 residues. The germline V gene has CDR1 SGHTA and CDR2 FQGTGA. The CDR3 DNA reads as TGTGCCAGCAGCTCGTACAGTATCCAAGAGACCCAGTACTTC. It yields the protein CASSSYSIQETQYF.

This clonotype was seen repeatedly, ten times or more. The chain combines TRBV4-2 with TRBJ2-1; D uncertain. Germline CDR1 reads LGHNA; CDR2 reads YNFKEQ. This CDR3 is 17 amino acids long. Deletions cut 0 bases from V and 1 base from J, with 13 bases between. CDR3 nucleotides: TGTGCCAGCAGCCAAGATATCCCTACGAGGTCCTACAATGAGCAGTTCTTC. It encodes CASSQDIPTRSYNEQFF.

This clonotype was seen a few times. The CDR3: CASSFAIGVGNTIYF. In nucleotides, the CDR3 is TGCGCCAGCAGCTTCGCGATAGGGGTTGGAAACACCATATATTTT. This chain links TRBV5-1 with TRBJ1-3; TRBD1 might be the D (5 bases). The V gene's germline CDR1 is SGHRS and CDR2 YFSETQ. With 2 bases removed from V and 3 bases from J, the gap between germline ends came to 12 bases. The length of the CDR3 is 15 residues.

This clonotype was observed at least ten times. Written as DNA, the CDR3 is TGTGCCAGCAGCTTAACGGAGCTAAGGGCCCGTGGCTACACCTTC. This translates into CASSLTELRARGYTF. The rearrangement uses TRBV7-2 and TRBJ1-2; D gene uncertain. CDR3 size: 15 residues. Trimming removed 2 bases from V and 7 bases from J, with 17 bases in between. Looked up from germline, CDR1 is SGHTA and CDR2 is FQGNSA.

The chain joins TRBV4-2 to TRBJ1-2; D is undetermined. Between the trimmed V and J ends, which lost 3 bases and 6 bases, there was a span of 11 bases. CDR1 and CDR2 (germline): LGHNA, YNFKEQ. The CDR3 is 13 residues long. The CDR3 loop reads CASSQSRVDGYTF. The CDR3 nucleotides read TGTGCCAGCAGCCAGAGTCGGGTGGATGGCTACACCTTC.

In its sample, this clonotype was seen a few times. This chain joins TRBV5-6 and TRBJ1-5, with 7 bases lining up with TRBD1. This CDR3 has 15 amino acids. J was trimmed by 2 bases and V by 4 bases; bases with no gene match: 6. The germline V gene has CDR1 SGHDT and CDR2 YYEEEE. CDR3 nucleotide sequence: TGTGCCAGCAGCCAGACAGGGATGGGCAATCAGCCCCAGCATTTT. Its protein product is CASSQTGMGNQPQHF.

In this sample, this clonotype turned up once. The CDR3 DNA reads as TGCGCCAGCAGTGGAGGACTAGCGGGGGGCAATGAGCAGTTCTTC. This codes for CASSGGLAGGNEQFF. The rearrangement joins TRBV10-1 to TRBJ2-1; 14 bases map to TRBD2. The CDR3 covers 15 residues. Germline trimming cut 4 bases from V and 6 bases from J; bases unmatched to any gene: 2. Germline V CDR1 and CDR2: WNHNN, SYGVQD (reference sequence).